This TCR beta chain was documented in a study of blood T cell repertoires in COVID-19. Cohorts were assigned according to the clinical history that participants reported. TCRdb's table, derived via immunoSEQ multiplex PCR, lists solely in-frame clones and lacks some. Of hundreds of thousands of clones listed, over 75% are singletons. This CDR3 spans 15 amino acids. Germline lookup yields CDR1 SGDLS and CDR2 YYNGEE. Trimming removed 1 base from V and 4 bases from J; junction bases left unmatched: 4. The sequence was collected from a young man who had recovered from COVID-19. The material sequenced was PBMCs or T cells enriched from blood (not recorded which). The chain links TRBV9 to TRBJ1-3, with TRBD1 matching over 8 bases. The CDR3 DNA is TGTGCCAGCAGCGTACAGGGGGCGGGAGGAAACACCATATATTTT. Translated, it gives CASSVQGAGGNTIYF.